These T cell receptor beta chains were read from a single sample in a study of T cell changes during pregnancy in multiple sclerosis. Using immunoSEQ multiplex PCR, the repertoire was profiled, and TCRdb retains in-frame clones only, with some absent. The repertoire holds around 35,000 clones, with roughly 90% as singletons. The input for sequencing was CD8+ T cells from peripheral blood mononuclear cells, taken after pregnancy. The receptors were gathered from a female donor with multiple sclerosis, enrolled in a pregnancy study. CDR3s include the opening cysteine and the closing phenylalanine or tryptophan. A D gene is named only where the DNA matches it firmly. Clone size is stated in some rows and not others, as once, few, many or a class when expanded.

V,J,size,D,CDR3,DNA
TRBV29-1,TRBJ2-5,NA,NA,CSVEDWTVQETQYF,TGCAGCGTTGAAGATTGGACAGTCCAAGAGACCCAGTACTTC
TRBV7-2,TRBJ1-1,NA,NA,CASSASLGGNTEAFF,TGTGCCAGCAGCGCAAGTCTGGGGGGTAACACTGAAGCTTTCTTT
TRBV6-5,TRBJ2-7,NA,NA,CASSYSRGSYEQYF,TGTGCCAGCAGTTACTCACGGGGGAGCTACGAGCAGTACTTC
TRBV19,TRBJ2-7,once,TRBD1,CASQWAGTGVYEQYF,TGTGCCAGTCAGTGGGCAGGGACAGGGGTGTACGAGCAGTACTTC
TRBV7-2,TRBJ2-3,NA,TRBD1,CASSLEGQGTDTQYF,TGTGCCAGCAGCTTGGAGGGACAGGGGACAGATACGCAGTATTTT
TRBV9,TRBJ2-2,NA,TRBD2,CASSAKPEPGTRTNTGELFF,TGTGCCAGCAGCGCCAAACCCGAACCCGGGACTAGGACGAACACCGGGGAGCTGTTTTTT
TRBV21-1,TRBJ2-7,NA,NA,CASSKLPSREQYF,TGTGCCAGCAGCAAACTACCCTCTAGAGAGCAGTACTTC
TRBV5-6,TRBJ2-1,NA,NA,CASSLGQTYNEQFF,TGTGCCAGCAGCTTGGGACAGACTTACAATGAGCAGTTCTTC
TRBV6-6,TRBJ2-7,few,NA,CASSYKHADTSYEQYF,TGTGCCAGCAGTTATAAACACGCGGACACTTCCTACGAGCAGTACTTC
TRBV9,TRBJ2-3,once,NA,CASSVAGSTDTQYF,TGTGCCAGCAGCGTAGCAGGCTCCACAGATACGCAGTATTTT
TRBV9,TRBJ2-1,NA,NA,CASSVEGGSGPYNEQFF,TGTGCCAGCAGCGTAGAGGGGGGGAGCGGGCCGTACAATGAGCAGTTCTTC
TRBV19,TRBJ1-6,NA,NA,CASSIRRQLGNSPLHF,TGTGCCAGTAGTATACGGCGGCAGCTCGGGAATTCACCCCTCCACTTT
TRBV30,TRBJ2-1,NA,TRBD1,CAFLMETGGFNEQFF,TGTGCCTTCCTCATGGAGACAGGGGGATTCAATGAGCAGTTCTTC
TRBV5-6,TRBJ2-7,NA,TRBD1,CASSAGTGGGQYF,TGTGCCAGCAGCGCCGGGACAGGAGGTGGGCAGTACTTC
TRBV6-4,TRBJ1-5,NA,TRBD1,CASSEGQFNQPQHF,TGTGCCAGCAGTGAGGGACAGTTCAATCAGCCCCAGCATTTT
TRBV19,TRBJ2-7,NA,NA,CASSIGVTSEQYF,TGTGCCAGTAGTATCGGGGTCACGAGCGAGCAGTACTTC
TRBV11-3,TRBJ2-3,NA,TRBD2,CASSLGRGAADTQYF,TGTGCCAGCAGCTTAGGGCGGGGGGCGGCAGATACGCAGTATTTT
TRBV6-5,TRBJ1-3,once,TRBD1,CASSTTGGTGNTIYF,TGTGCCAGCAGCACCACAGGGGGCACTGGAAACACCATATATTTT
TRBV7-7,TRBJ2-5,NA,NA,CASSQSFDSQYF,TGTGCCAGCAGCCAGAGCTTCGACTCCCAGTACTTC
TRBV6-5,TRBJ1-2,NA,TRBD1,CASSPRTGATYGYTF,TGTGCCAGCAGTCCACGGACAGGAGCCACCTATGGCTACACCTTC
TRBV30,TRBJ2-3,NA,TRBD2,CAWSAGTSGSTDTQYF,TGTGCCTGGAGTGCCGGGACTAGCGGGAGCACAGATACGCAGTATTTT
TRBV15,TRBJ1-2,NA,NA,CATSRGQVTNYGYTF,TGTGCCACCAGCAGAGGACAGGTTACTAACTATGGCTACACCTTC
TRBV5-4,TRBJ2-7,many,NA,CASSLIPFEQYF,TGTGCCAGCAGCTTGATCCCGTTCGAGCAGTACTTC
TRBV6-6,TRBJ1-2,NA,NA,CASSYSGPTEAYTF,TGTGCCAGCAGTTACTCCGGGCCCACGGAGGCTTACACCTTC
TRBV7-9,TRBJ1-5,NA,NA,CASSLGRGPQHF,TGTGCCAGCAGCTTAGGAAGGGGGCCCCAGCATTTT
TRBV7-2,TRBJ2-7,NA,NA,CASSLRQDAPEQYF,TGTGCCAGCAGCTTAAGACAGGATGCCCCCGAGCAGTACTTC
TRBV4-2,TRBJ1-2,once,NA,CASSQDRRVREPYGYTF,TGTGCCAGCAGCCAAGATCGTCGGGTAAGGGAGCCTTATGGCTACACCTTC
TRBV5-6,TRBJ1-5,NA,TRBD1,CASSLGTGSINQPQHF,TGTGCCAGCAGCTTGGGGACAGGGTCAATCAATCAGCCCCAGCATTTT
TRBV19,TRBJ1-5,NA,NA,CASSIDSSPQPQHF,TGTGCCAGTAGTATTGACAGCTCACCTCAGCCCCAGCATTTT
TRBV6-6,TRBJ2-5,NA,NA,CASSGPQIIQETQYF,TGTGCCAGCAGTGGCCCCCAGATAATCCAAGAGACCCAGTACTTC
TRBV18,TRBJ1-1,few,NA,CASSPRTWGGTEAFF,TGTGCCAGCTCACCAAGGACATGGGGCGGCACTGAAGCTTTCTTT
TRBV19,TRBJ1-1,NA,TRBD1,CASGNETGEYTEAFF,TGTGCCAGTGGCAACGAGACAGGGGAGTACACTGAAGCTTTCTTT
TRBV7-6,TRBJ1-1,NA,TRBD1,CASSLEHRGSNTEAFF,TGTGCCAGCAGCTTAGAGCACAGGGGGTCGAACACTGAAGCTTTCTTT
TRBV4-2,TRBJ2-1,NA,NA,CASSQDGQGSYNEQFF,TGTGCCAGCAGCCAAGATGGGCAGGGCTCCTACAATGAGCAGTTCTTC
TRBV5-4,TRBJ2-1,NA,NA,CASSFPGDPDAYNEQFF,TGTGCCAGCAGCTTTCCAGGGGATCCGGACGCTTACAATGAGCAGTTCTTC
TRBV7-3,TRBJ1-4,NA,NA,CASSLTLAGSNEKLFF,TGTGCCAGCAGCTTAACACTAGCCGGGAGTAATGAAAAACTGTTTTTT
TRBV6-5,TRBJ1-6,NA,TRBD1,CASSKGQASNSPLHF,TGTGCCAGCAGTAAAGGACAGGCAAGTAATTCACCCCTCCACTTT
TRBV7-6,TRBJ2-7,NA,TRBD2,CASSSSGHEQYF,TGTGCCAGCAGCTCTAGCGGGCACGAGCAGTACTTC
TRBV2,TRBJ1-5,NA,NA,CASSDVREGFYVQPQHF,TGTGCCAGCAGTGATGTTAGGGAGGGGTTTTACGTTCAGCCCCAGCATTTT
TRBV6-4,TRBJ2-1,NA,TRBD2,CASSPTSGGAYEQFF,TGTGCCAGCAGCCCAACTAGCGGGGGGGCCTATGAGCAGTTCTTC
TRBV7-9,TRBJ2-7,NA,NA,CASSWVWASYEQYF,TGTGCCAGCAGTTGGGTCTGGGCCTCCTACGAGCAGTACTTC
TRBV6-6,TRBJ2-7,NA,TRBD2,CASSYSSSGEVEQYF,TGTGCCAGCAGTTACTCGAGTAGCGGGGAGGTCGAGCAGTACTTC
TRBV7-9,TRBJ2-3,NA,NA,CASSSLRGFSTDTQYF,TGTGCCAGCAGCTCCCTACGGGGATTTAGCACAGATACGCAGTATTTT
TRBV4-1,TRBJ2-5,NA,NA,CASSQGAEETQYF,TGCGCCAGCAGCCAAGGGGCAGAAGAGACCCAGTACTTC
TRBV21-1,TRBJ1-4,once,NA,CASSNRKRGSNEKLFF,TGTGCCAGCAGCAATAGGAAAAGGGGCTCTAATGAAAAACTGTTTTTT
TRBV6-4,TRBJ2-2,few,TRBD2,CASSYSGGDTGELFF,TGTGCCAGCAGTTACAGCGGGGGGGACACCGGGGAGCTGTTTTTT
TRBV21-1,TRBJ2-3,NA,NA,CASSKALCQASTDTQYF,TGTGCCAGCAGCAAAGCGCTTTGTCAGGCTAGCACAGATACGCAGTATTTT
TRBV4-2,TRBJ1-1,once,NA,CASSQDGSREAFF,TGTGCCAGCAGCCAAGATGGGAGCCGTGAAGCTTTCTTT
TRBV6-1,TRBJ2-3,NA,NA,CASSEVRESGTDTQYF,TGTGCCAGCAGTGAAGTGAGGGAGAGTGGCACAGATACGCAGTATTTT
TRBV14,TRBJ1-1,NA,NA,CASSQASGRGYEAFF,TGTGCCAGCAGCCAAGCGTCAGGCCGAGGGTATGAAGCTTTCTTT
TRBV2,TRBJ2-3,once,NA,CASSVFLRDTQYF,TGTGCCAGCAGTGTCTTCCTCAGAGATACGCAGTATTTT
TRBV5-6,TRBJ1-3,NA,TRBD1,CASSSEVDRGTNTIYF,TGTGCCAGCAGCTCCGAAGTAGACAGGGGGACGAACACCATATATTTT
TRBV4-1,TRBJ2-3,NA,NA,CASSPRGTDTQYF,TGCGCCAGCAGTCCCCGCGGAACAGATACGCAGTATTTT
TRBV19,TRBJ1-2,NA,NA,CASSIAAGLHTF,TGTGCCAGTAGTATCGCCGCGGGGCTCCACACCTTC
TRBV12-5,TRBJ2-6,NA,TRBD1,CASGPPDRVLSGANVLTF,TGTGCTAGTGGTCCACCTGACAGGGTGCTCTCTGGGGCCAACGTCCTGACTTTC